This T cell receptor (beta chain) is from a study of human T cells and chemical hapten exposure. As for the study in general: Patch tests put 0.01% DPC on the upper back, and the results were checked at 6 days. Study outcomes and limitations: Versus controls, significantly more large CDR3 similarity clusters arose from expanded TCRs.

This clonotype turned up a few times. Antigen unknown. Between the trimmed V and J ends, which lost 3 bases and 4 bases, there was a span of 15 bases. The CDR3 is 15 residues long. The germline gives CDR1 ENHRY, CDR2 SYGVKD. Time point reported: patch test 3, about 24 weeks after DPC sensitization. The treatment is: therapeutic diphenylcyclopropenone sensitization with weekly scalp DPC. Sequencing started from total RNA isolated from unfractionated whole blood. TCRdb re-called the RACE reads through MiXCR, storing one row per CDR3 protein. The profile shows about 84,000 distinct CDR3 sequences, approximately 11% of them singletons.

The rearrangement uses TRBV10-3 and TRBJ1-2, with D possibly being TRBD1 (6 bases). This TCR came from a woman aged 45-65 years with alopecia areata. Some clones in this sample may be carry-over from other donors' samples. Sequenced here: whole blood, sampled in connection with sensitization to the hapten diphenylcyclopropenone (DPC). The CDR3: CAISDSEGGIYGYTF. The CDR3 nucleotides read TGTGCCATCAGTGATTCTGAAGGGGGAATCTATGGCTACACCTTC.